These 13 T cell receptor beta chains were all obtained from the same sample, sequenced in a study of PD-1 blockade in classical Hodgkin lymphoma. The data were produced by immunoSEQ multiplex PCR, yet TCRdb's version contains in-frame clones alone and is incomplete. The table records about 41,000 clones, 76% of them present only once. Every single patient, without exception, relapsed after autologous stem cell transplantation, and brentuximab vedotin exposure varied. The source material was peripheral blood mononuclear cells (PBMCs), sampled at baseline. Receptors originate from a human donor with classical Hodgkin lymphoma.

This CDR3 is CASSIEGPFGGLNNEQFF. The CDR3 bases are TGTGCCAGTAGTATAGAAGGTCCCTTCGGTGGGCTTAACAATGAGCAGTTCTTC. The chain couples TRBV19 to TRBJ2-1; no definite D call. Germline loops: CDR1 LNHDA, CDR2 SQIVND (reference sequence). The V end lost 0 bases, the J end lost 5 bases, and 20 bases lay between the germline ends. CDR3 length: 18 residues.

The chain recombines TRBV27 with TRBJ2-1; D unresolved. Germline CDR1 reads MNHEY; CDR2 reads SMNVEV (reference sequence). With 2 bases removed from V and 4 bases from J, the gap between germline ends came to 9 bases. The CDR3 length is 14 residues. The CDR3 nucleotides are TGTGCCAGCAGTTTACGCGGTTTGTACAATGAGCAGTTCTTC. This encodes CASSLRGLYNEQFF.

CDR3 sequence: CASSPRGVGEKLFF. In nucleotides, the CDR3 is TGTGCCAGCAGCCCCCGAGGGGTTGGCGAAAAACTGTTTTTT. This rearrangement joins TRBV9 to TRBJ1-4; D possibly corresponds to TRBD1 (5 bases). The V end lost 4 bases, the J end lost 8 bases, and 15 bases lay between the germline ends. Germline V CDR1 and CDR2: SGDLS, YYNGEE. The CDR3 totals 14 residues.

CDR3 sequence (DNA): TGTGCCAGCAGTCCCGGGAGTCTCTACGAGCAGTACTTC. Residues: CASSPGSLYEQYF. The J gene is TRBJ2-7, the V gene TRBV7-6; D is perhaps TRBD2 (6 bases). Trimming cost V 6 bases and J 3 bases, with 12 bases left between them. The CDR3 covers 13 residues. Germline-derived CDR1 and CDR2 are SGHVS and FNYEAQ.

V gene TRBV5-1 combines with J gene TRBJ2-1; 10 bases agree with TRBD2. This CDR3 is 16 amino acids long. V trimming: 2 bases; J trimming: 1 base; junction bases outside the gene matches: 3. Germline CDR1 SGHRS, CDR2 YFSETQ. CDR3 DNA sequence: TGCGCCAGCAGCTTAGGTAGCGGGAGGTCCTACAATGAGCAGTTCTTC. As protein: CASSLGSGRSYNEQFF. Drawing the rest from reference TRBV5-1 and TRBJ2-1, the complete variable domain is KAGVTQTPRYLIKTRGQQVTLSCSPISGHRSVSWYQQTPGQGLQFLFEYFSETQRNKGNFPGRFSGRQFSNSRSEMNVSTLELGDSALYLCASSLGSGRSYNEQFFGPGTRLTVL.

The J gene is TRBJ1-6, the V gene TRBV7-8, with TRBD1 matching over 8 bases. Germline V gives CDR1 SGHVS, CDR2 FQNEAQ. Trimming took 2 bases from V and 9 from J; bases not matched to a gene: 6. The CDR3 is 15 residues long. The CDR3 DNA sequence: TGTGCCAGCAGCTTACAGGGGGCCGGATTTTCACCCCTCCACTTT. Its translation: CASSLQGAGFSPLHF.

The rearrangement links TRBV7-9 to TRBJ1-1; possibly TRBD1 for D (5 bases). CDR3 size: 16 residues. V was shortened by 3 bases and J by 3 bases, with 17 bases between the two germline ends. The germline V gene encodes CDR1 SEHNR and CDR2 FQNEAQ (reference sequence). The CDR3 DNA follows: TGTGCCAGCAGCTTGGAGGGGCCGGGAGATTACACTGAAGCTTTCTTT. As protein: CASSLEGPGDYTEAFF.

The V and J genes are TRBV30 and TRBJ1-1; weak D call: TRBD1 (6 bases). The V and J ends lost 8 bases and 3 bases respectively, with 22 bases between them. The CDR3 runs 15 residues. The germline gives CDR1 GTSNPN, CDR2 SVGIG (reference sequence). As DNA, the CDR3 is TGTGCCCTGGGGAACCAACAGGGTCGGGACACTGAAGCTTTCTTT. It yields the protein CALGNQQGRDTEAFF.

This chain uses TRBV7-9 with TRBJ2-7; D possibly uses TRBD1 or TRBD2 (5 bases each). Germline assignment: CDR1 SEHNR and CDR2 FQNEAQ (reference sequence). Trimming took off 1 base at V and 0 bases at J, with 10 bases between the two ends. The CDR3 covers 15 residues. The CDR3 DNA reads as TGTGCCAGCAGCTTAGTGGGGGACGCCTCCTACGAGCAGTACTTC. Its translation: CASSLVGDASYEQYF.

The chain links TRBV7-2 to TRBJ2-3; either TRBD1 or TRBD2 may fit D (5 bases each). This CDR3 is built from 14 residues. V lost 5 bases and J 2 bases, leaving 11 bases between the germline ends. In germline, CDR1 is SGHTA, CDR2 FQGNSA. CDR3 protein: CASSPMGVTDTQYF. The CDR3 DNA reads as TGTGCCAGCAGCCCGATGGGGGTCACAGATACGCAGTATTTT.

The chain is built from TRBV27 and TRBJ2-6; no firm D call. The CDR3 totals 17 residues. CDR1 and CDR2 (germline): MNHEY, SMNVEV (reference sequence). Trimming removed 3 bases from V and 0 bases from J, with 12 bases in between. CDR3 loop: CASSLMPSNSGANVLTF. The CDR3, as DNA: TGTGCCAGCAGTTTGATGCCCTCGAACTCTGGGGCCAACGTCCTGACTTTC.

This clone was counted between two and nine times. V usage is TRBV29-1 and J usage is TRBJ1-4; D is undetermined. V was cut by 4 bases and J by 7 bases, with 13 bases left in between. Germline V gene lookup returns CDR1 SQVTM and CDR2 ANQGSEA. CDR3 length equals 13 residues. CDR3 DNA: TGCAGCGTTGTCGTCCGAGGCGGTGAAAAACTGTTTTTT. It encodes CSVVVRGGEKLFF.

The J gene is TRBJ2-5, the V gene TRBV2; maybe TRBD2 (6 bases). From germline, CDR1 is SNHLY and CDR2 FYNNEI. The CDR3 runs to 14 residues. Trimming took off 3 bases at V and 5 bases at J, with 13 bases between the two ends. The CDR3 reads CASSDGGSGETQYF. CDR3 nucleotides: TGTGCCAGCAGTGATGGGGGGTCGGGGGAGACCCAGTACTTC. Drawing the rest from reference TRBV2 and TRBJ2-5, the complete variable domain is EPEVTQTPSHQVTQMGQEVILRCVPISNHLYFYWYRQILGQKVEFLVSFYNNEISEKSEIFDDQFSVERPDGSNFTLKIRSTKLEDSAMYFCASSDGGSGETQYFGPGTRLLVL.